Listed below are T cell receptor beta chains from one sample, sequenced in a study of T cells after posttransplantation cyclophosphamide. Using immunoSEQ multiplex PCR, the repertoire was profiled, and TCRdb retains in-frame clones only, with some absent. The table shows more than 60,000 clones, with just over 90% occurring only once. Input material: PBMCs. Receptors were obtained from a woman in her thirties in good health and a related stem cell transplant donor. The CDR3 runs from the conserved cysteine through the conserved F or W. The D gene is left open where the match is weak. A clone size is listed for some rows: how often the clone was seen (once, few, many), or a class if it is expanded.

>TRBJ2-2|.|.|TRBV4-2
CASSQEGRGGRAIGELFF
TGTGCCAGCAGCCAAGAGGGCCGCGGGGGCCGAGCGATCGGGGAGCTGTTTTTT
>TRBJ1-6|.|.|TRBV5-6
CASRLTIGGGNSPLHF
TGTGCCAGCAGGTTGACAATTGGAGGAGGCAATTCACCCCTCCACTTT
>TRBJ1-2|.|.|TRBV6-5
CASRTGLNYGYTF
TGTGCCAGCAGAACAGGCCTTAACTATGGCTACACCTTC
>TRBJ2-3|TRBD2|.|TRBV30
CAWSPLAGVTGTQYF
TGTGCCTGGAGTCCACTAGCGGGGGTTACAGGTACGCAGTATTTT
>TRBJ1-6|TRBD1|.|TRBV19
CASKVGTGGSPLHF
TGTGCCAGTAAAGTGGGGACAGGTGGTTCACCCCTCCACTTT
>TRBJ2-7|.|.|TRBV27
CASSPLNSNTYEQYF
TGTGCCAGCAGTCCTCTAAATTCAAACACCTACGAGCAGTACTTC
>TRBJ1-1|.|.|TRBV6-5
CASSYTGMNTEAFF
TGTGCCAGCAGTTATACAGGGATGAACACTGAAGCTTTCTTT
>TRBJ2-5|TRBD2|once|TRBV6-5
CASTPGGGQKTQYF
TGTGCCAGCACTCCTGGCGGGGGGCAAAAGACCCAGTACTTC
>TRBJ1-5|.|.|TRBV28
CASSPLTGDSNQPQHF
TGTGCCAGCAGTCCACTGACAGGAGATAGCAATCAGCCCCAGCATTTT
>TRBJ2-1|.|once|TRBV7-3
CASSLTVSGPYNEQFF
TGTGCCAGCAGCTTGACAGTGAGCGGGCCCTACAATGAGCAGTTCTTC